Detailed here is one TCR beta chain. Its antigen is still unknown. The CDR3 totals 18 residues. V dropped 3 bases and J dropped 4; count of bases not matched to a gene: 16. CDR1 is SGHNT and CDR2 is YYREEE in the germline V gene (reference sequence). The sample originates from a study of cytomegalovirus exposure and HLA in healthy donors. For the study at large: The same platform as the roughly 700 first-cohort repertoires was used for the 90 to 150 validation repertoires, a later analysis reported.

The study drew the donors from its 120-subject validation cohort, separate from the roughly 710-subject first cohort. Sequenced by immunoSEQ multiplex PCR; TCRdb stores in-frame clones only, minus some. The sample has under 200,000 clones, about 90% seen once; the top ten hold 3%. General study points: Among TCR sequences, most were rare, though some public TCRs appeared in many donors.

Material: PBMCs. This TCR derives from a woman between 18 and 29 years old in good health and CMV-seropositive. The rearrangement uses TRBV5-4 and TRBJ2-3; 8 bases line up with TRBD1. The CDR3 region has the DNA TGTGCCAGCAGCTCCCCCCAGGGGGCGCGGGATTCCCCAGATACGCAGTATTTT. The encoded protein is CASSSPQGARDSPDTQYF.